The next 20 T cell receptor beta chains were all read from a single sample in a study of CD8 T cells in Susac syndrome. When the RNA was reverse transcribed, random hexamers were used with an input of roughly 0.5 to 1 ug. TCRdb passed the immunoSEQ multiplex PCR reads through MiXCR, listing each CDR3 protein once. The table includes some 260,000 distinct CDR3 sequences, around 84% detected once. Sequencing was done on a sample of CD8+ T cells from PBMCs. All receptors come from a human donor with multiple sclerosis.

In this sample, this clonotype turned up a few times. V and J are TRBV4-2 and TRBJ2-7; 8 bases align to TRBD1. With V trimmed by 6 bases and J by 3 bases, 7 bases remained unmatched. Germline CDR1 and CDR2: LGHNA and YNFKEQ. CDR3 length: 14 amino acids. The CDR3 DNA follows: TGTGCCAGCAGGCTCGGGACAGGAGACTACGAGCAGTACTTC. This translates into CASRLGTGDYEQYF.

The V and J genes are TRBV6-5 and TRBJ2-7; D ambiguous. Germline V gene sequence: CDR1 MNHEY, CDR2 SVGAGI. CDR3 length equals 13 residues. Trimming shortened V by 0 bases and J by 1 base, and 4 bases separated the two germline ends. The CDR3 reads CASSYSKSYEQYF. In DNA, the CDR3 is TGTGCCAGCAGTTACTCGAAGTCCTACGAGCAGTACTTC.

This chain joins TRBV10-3 and TRBJ2-7; 10 bases agree with TRBD2. Germline CDR1 reads ENHRY; CDR2 reads SYGVKD. After removal of 10 bases from V and 5 bases from J, the junction contained 5 bases not matched to a gene. This CDR3 contains 12 residues. The CDR3 sequence is CATASGSNEQYF. In nucleotides, the CDR3 is TGTGCCACCGCTAGCGGGAGTAACGAGCAGTACTTC.

This clonotype was recorded a few times. The chain recombines TRBV6-1 with TRBJ2-5, with D possibly being TRBD1 or TRBD2 (5 bases each). The CDR3 length is 15 residues. V dropped 5 bases and J dropped 5 bases, with 18 bases sitting between them. The germline V gene has CDR1 MNHNS and CDR2 SASEGT. DNA of the CDR3: TGTGCCAGCAGTTACCCGGGGACCATCGGGGAGACCCAGTACTTC. Translating it yields CASSYPGTIGETQYF.

The rearrangement uses TRBV27 and TRBJ2-1; D may correspond to TRBD1 or TRBD2 (5 bases each). Trimming removed 7 bases from V and 7 bases from J, with 20 bases in between. The CDR3 is 15 amino acids. Germline CDR1 and CDR2: MNHEY and SMNVEV (reference sequence). CDR3 coding DNA: TGTGCCAGCAAAACCGGGACCCTTTCTTCGAATGAGCAGTTCTTC. It translates to CASKTGTLSSNEQFF.

The gene calls are TRBV20-1 and TRBJ1-1; D is undetermined. Germline V gene sequence: CDR1 DFQATT, CDR2 SNEGSKA (reference sequence). The V and J ends lost 5 bases and 6 bases respectively, with 22 bases between them. The CDR3 consists of 15 residues. The CDR3: CSAYSRTSRGSEAFF. The CDR3 DNA follows: TGCAGTGCTTACTCTAGGACTTCCAGAGGCTCTGAAGCTTTCTTT.

The chain joins TRBV12-3 or TRBV12-4 to TRBJ2-1; D is unresolved. The ends were cut back, 6 bases at V and 0 bases at J, with 15 bases in the middle. There are 16 residues in the CDR3. CDR3 nucleotide sequence: TGTGCCAGCAGCTTCCCGGATCTAAGCTCCTACAATGAGCAGTTCTTC. Protein sequence: CASSFPDLSSYNEQFF.

The chain combines TRBV7-9 with TRBJ2-1, with D maybe TRBD2 (6 bases). Trimming removed 5 bases from V and 3 bases from J, with 17 bases in between. The CDR3 is 16 residues long. Germline CDR1 reads SEHNR; CDR2 reads FQNEAQ (reference sequence). CDR3 loop: CASSGIRTIRYNEQFF. The CDR3 DNA reads TGTGCCAGCAGCGGGATCCGGACTATCCGCTACAATGAGCAGTTCTTC.

This clonotype came up a few times. The chain is built from TRBV6-1 and TRBJ1-1; no reliable D call. V was cut by 6 bases and J by 3 bases, with 17 bases left in between. CDR3 length: 15 amino acids. Germline V lookup: CDR1 MNHNS, CDR2 SASEGT. This chain's CDR3 is CASSVLVAGYTEAFF. The CDR3 nucleotides read TGTGCCAGCAGCGTCCTTGTCGCTGGGTACACTGAAGCTTTCTTT.

This clonotype was counted between two and nine times. The V and J genes are TRBV9 and TRBJ2-6; the D gene could be TRBD1 or TRBD2 (6 bases each). With 3 bases removed from V and 4 bases from J, the gap between germline ends came to 8 bases. The CDR3 runs 14 residues. Per the germline V gene, CDR1 is SGDLS and CDR2 is YYNGEE. In nucleotides, the CDR3 is TGTGCCAGCAGCGCGGGGGCCGGGGCCAACGTCCTGACTTTC. Translated, it gives CASSAGAGANVLTF. Combining the CDR3 with reference TRBV9 and TRBJ2-6 gives the whole variable domain DSGVTQTPKHLITATGQRVTLRCSPRSGDLSVYWYQQSLDQGLQFLIQYYNGEERAKGNILERFSAQQFPDLHSELNLSSLELGDSALYFCASSAGAGANVLTFGAGSRLTVL.

This rearrangement joins TRBV27 to TRBJ1-1; a weak D match, TRBD1 (5 bases). Between the trimmed V and J ends, which lost 4 bases and 0 bases, there was a span of 9 bases. CDR1 and CDR2 (germline): MNHEY, SMNVEV (reference sequence). The CDR3 is 14 residues long. CDR3 amino acids: CASSYGGLNTEAFF. CDR3 DNA: TGTGCCAGCAGTTATGGGGGGTTGAACACTGAAGCTTTCTTT.

The rearrangement joins TRBV20-1 to TRBJ2-7; TRBD2 aligns across 9 bases. The CDR3 contains 14 residues. Germline-derived CDR1 and CDR2 are DFQATT and SNEGSKA (reference sequence). The V gene end was trimmed by 1 base and the J gene end by 6 bases; junction bases not matched to a gene: 7. For the CDR3, the DNA is TGCAGTGCTAGAGGTCGGCGGGAGGGCCCCGAGCAGTACTTC. Translation: CSARGRREGPEQYF.

This chain joins TRBV7-9 and TRBJ2-7, with 7 bases fitting TRBD2. Unmatched junction bases numbered 10, after V lost 1 base and J lost 4 bases. The germline V gene encodes CDR1 SEHNR and CDR2 FQNEAQ (reference sequence). The CDR3 sequence is 16 residues long. DNA for the CDR3: TGTGCCAGCAGCTTAGGCCCCGGGCTAGCGGCTTACGAGCAGTACTTC. Residues: CASSLGPGLAAYEQYF.

This clonotype was recorded only once. V and J are TRBV12-3 or TRBV12-4 and TRBJ2-2; D remains unclear. This CDR3 is built from 15 residues. Trimming took off 5 bases at V and 1 base at J, with 11 bases between the two ends. DNA for the CDR3: TGTGCCAGCAGTACGGATTACGGGAACACCGGGGAGCTGTTTTTT. Translated, it gives CASSTDYGNTGELFF.

This clonotype was detected a few times. V and J are TRBV14 and TRBJ2-7; 9 positions agree with TRBD1. V shed 1 base, J shed 6 bases, and the junction held 10 bases outside the gene matches. The V gene's germline CDR1 is SGHDN and CDR2 FVKESK. This CDR3 is 16 amino acids long. The CDR3 DNA is TGTGCCAGCAGCCAAGTTCCCTGGGACAGGGCGGCCGAGCAGTACTTC. Translated, it gives CASSQVPWDRAAEQYF.

The chain uses TRBV7-6 and TRBJ2-2, with 7 positions matching TRBD2. Losses at the gene ends were 6 bases for V and 0 bases for J; bases not matched to a gene: 4. The CDR3 has 15 amino acids. Germline assignment: CDR1 SGHVS and CDR2 FNYEAQ. CDR3 in amino acids: CASRPGGSNTGELFF. In DNA form, the CDR3 reads TGTGCCAGCAGACCGGGAGGATCGAACACCGGGGAGCTGTTTTTT.

This chain links TRBV13 with TRBJ2-5; 13 bases are shared with TRBD2. This CDR3 region has 17 residues. V lost 4 bases, J lost 7 bases, and 12 bases stayed unmatched. CDR1 PRHDT and CDR2 FYEKMQ come from the germline V gene (reference sequence). The CDR3 loop is CASSSGLAGASRATQYF. For the CDR3, the DNA is TGTGCCAGCAGCTCAGGACTAGCGGGAGCGAGTAGGGCGACCCAGTACTTC.

The V call is TRBV12-3 or TRBV12-4, the J call TRBJ2-5; D is uncertain. Trimming stripped 8 bases from V and 5 bases from J, with 9 bases between. The CDR3 runs to 11 residues. The chain's CDR3 is CASGPMETQYF. In DNA form, the CDR3 reads TGTGCCAGCGGCCCAATGGAGACCCAGTACTTC.

This clonotype has just one count. The rearrangement uses TRBV27 and TRBJ2-7; 11 nucleotides align to TRBD2. Germline-derived CDR1 and CDR2 are MNHEY and SMNVEV (reference sequence). V lost 3 bases to trimming and J lost 2 bases; unmatched junction nucleotides: 9. The CDR3 is made up of 17 amino acids. The CDR3 loop reads CASSFLGTSGVPYEQYF. The CDR3 DNA reads as TGTGCCAGCAGTTTCCTCGGGACTAGCGGAGTTCCCTACGAGCAGTACTTC.

The rearrangement links TRBV5-1 to TRBJ2-1, with TRBD2 as a possible D gene (6 bases). This CDR3 contains 16 residues. Deletions cut 4 bases from V and 4 bases from J, with 18 bases between. The V gene's germline CDR1 is SGHRS and CDR2 YFSETQ. CDR3 coding DNA: TGCGCCAGCAGCGCGGGGTTGGGAGTCGTATACAATGAGCAGTTCTTC. Translated, it gives CASSAGLGVVYNEQFF.